This is a list of T cell receptor beta chains from one sample in a study of control samples from healthy donors and cancer patients. Some clones are missing from TCRdb's copy, which holds only in-frame ones; the method was immunoSEQ multiplex PCR. Of about 75,000 clones listed, around 94% are singletons. Sequencing used blood. The source of these receptors is a woman aged 40 to 55 in good health. Both conserved end residues are part of each CDR3. A D gene is named only where the DNA matches it firmly. Only some rows state a clone size, as once, few, many or a class for expanded clones.

j_gene: TRBJ2-7; d_gene: TRBD2; v_gene: TRBV7-2; abundance: -; CDR3aa: CASSLRKKLTSGVSYEQYF; CDR3nt: TGTGCCAGCAGCCTGCGAAAAAAGCTCACTAGCGGGGTATCCTACGAGCAGTACTTC
j_gene: TRBJ2-2; d_gene: TRBD2; v_gene: TRBV5-1; abundance: -; CDR3aa: CASSLASSGGGNTGELFF; CDR3nt: TGCGCCAGCAGCTTGGCTTCAAGCGGGGGGGGGAACACCGGGGAGCTGTTTTTT
j_gene: TRBJ1-1; d_gene: -; v_gene: TRBV6-5; abundance: -; CDR3aa: CASSSISGAFF; CDR3nt: TGTGCCAGCAGTTCTATTTCGGGGGCTTTCTTT
j_gene: TRBJ2-1; d_gene: TRBD2; v_gene: TRBV7-2; abundance: -; CDR3aa: CASSFTAGQGEQFF; CDR3nt: TGTGCCAGCAGCTTTACAGCGGGGCAGGGAGAGCAGTTCTTC
j_gene: TRBJ2-2; d_gene: -; v_gene: TRBV10-1; abundance: few; CDR3aa: CASSGTFPNTGELFF; CDR3nt: TGCGCCAGCAGTGGGACCTTCCCGAACACCGGGGAGCTGTTTTTT
j_gene: TRBJ2-5; d_gene: -; v_gene: TRBV18; abundance: once; CDR3aa: CASSPPTVETQYF; CDR3nt: TGTGCCAGCTCACCCCCGACAGTGGAGACCCAGTACTTC
j_gene: TRBJ2-5; d_gene: TRBD1; v_gene: TRBV30; abundance: -; CDR3aa: CAWSLTGAETQYF; CDR3nt: TGTGCCTGGAGTCTGACAGGGGCCGAGACCCAGTACTTC
j_gene: TRBJ2-7; d_gene: -; v_gene: TRBV6-5; abundance: -; CDR3aa: CASSLQGPRYEQYF; CDR3nt: TGTGCCAGCAGCCTACAGGGTCCTCGCTACGAGCAGTACTTC
j_gene: TRBJ1-1; d_gene: -; v_gene: TRBV6-5; abundance: -; CDR3aa: CASSGTENTEAFF; CDR3nt: TGTGCCAGCAGCGGGACGGAGAACACTGAAGCTTTCTTT
j_gene: TRBJ1-2; d_gene: -; v_gene: TRBV7-9; abundance: -; CDR3aa: CASSLEGLRGYTF; CDR3nt: TGTGCCAGCAGCTTAGAGGGTTTGCGCGGCTACACCTTC
j_gene: TRBJ2-4; d_gene: TRBD1; v_gene: TRBV27; abundance: once; CDR3aa: CANNKQGAGNIQYF; CDR3nt: TGTGCCAACAACAAACAGGGGGCAGGGAACATTCAGTACTTC
j_gene: TRBJ2-5; d_gene: -; v_gene: TRBV2; abundance: -; CDR3aa: CASSVKETQYF; CDR3nt: TGTGCCAGCAGCGTAAAAGAGACCCAGTACTTC
j_gene: TRBJ2-1; d_gene: -; v_gene: TRBV7-9; abundance: -; CDR3aa: CASSPRRVSSYNEQFF; CDR3nt: TGTGCCAGCAGCCCCCGCCGGGTGAGCTCCTACAATGAGCAGTTCTTC
j_gene: TRBJ1-2; d_gene: -; v_gene: TRBV30; abundance: once; CDR3aa: CAWSEGGTSYGYTF; CDR3nt: TGTGCCTGGAGTGAGGGAGGGACGTCCTATGGCTACACCTTC
j_gene: TRBJ2-1; d_gene: -; v_gene: TRBV12-3/TRBV12-4; abundance: -; CDR3aa: CASSPVGLEQFF; CDR3nt: TGTGCCAGCAGCCCCGTCGGCCTTGAGCAGTTCTTC
j_gene: TRBJ1-5; d_gene: -; v_gene: TRBV5-1; abundance: once; CDR3aa: CASSLGGTSNQPQHF; CDR3nt: TGCGCCAGCAGCTTGGGAGGGACATCTAATCAGCCCCAGCATTTT
j_gene: TRBJ1-5; d_gene: -; v_gene: TRBV19; abundance: -; CDR3aa: CASSPGTLTNQPQHF; CDR3nt: TGTGCCAGTAGTCCAGGGACCCTTACTAATCAGCCCCAGCATTTT
j_gene: TRBJ1-2; d_gene: -; v_gene: TRBV5-1; abundance: -; CDR3aa: CASSSIRDPNYGYTF; CDR3nt: TGCGCCAGCAGCTCCATTCGGGACCCTAACTATGGCTACACCTTC
j_gene: TRBJ2-1; d_gene: -; v_gene: TRBV6-5; abundance: -; CDR3aa: CASSLTEYLRNEQFF; CDR3nt: TGTGCCAGCAGCTTGACAGAATATTTGAGAAATGAGCAGTTCTTC
j_gene: TRBJ2-5; d_gene: TRBD2; v_gene: TRBV7-2; abundance: -; CDR3aa: CASSSRFASGGLGETQYF; CDR3nt: TGTGCCAGCAGCTCTAGGTTCGCTAGCGGGGGGTTAGGAGAGACCCAGTACTTC
j_gene: TRBJ2-1; d_gene: TRBD2; v_gene: TRBV12-3/TRBV12-4; abundance: -; CDR3aa: CASSRGGWNEQFF; CDR3nt: TGTGCCAGTTCTCGGGGGGGGTGGAATGAGCAGTTCTTC
j_gene: TRBJ1-6; d_gene: -; v_gene: TRBV30; abundance: -; CDR3aa: CAWMGDNSPLHF; CDR3nt: TGTGCCTGGATGGGGGATAATTCACCCCTCCACTTT
j_gene: TRBJ2-3; d_gene: -; v_gene: TRBV12-5; abundance: -; CDR3aa: CASAPGRTDTQYF; CDR3nt: TGTGCTAGTGCCCCGGGGCGCACAGATACGCAGTATTTT
j_gene: TRBJ2-2; d_gene: TRBD1; v_gene: TRBV7-2; abundance: -; CDR3aa: CASSSGQGDTGELFF; CDR3nt: TGTGCCAGCAGCTCGGGACAGGGGGACACCGGGGAGCTGTTTTTT
j_gene: TRBJ1-2; d_gene: TRBD1; v_gene: TRBV29-1; abundance: few; CDR3aa: CSVGDRGYGYTF; CDR3nt: TGCAGCGTCGGGGACAGGGGCTATGGCTACACCTTC
j_gene: TRBJ2-1; d_gene: -; v_gene: TRBV9; abundance: -; CDR3aa: CASSVGGNNEQFF; CDR3nt: TGTGCCAGCAGCGTCGGAGGGAACAATGAGCAGTTCTTC
j_gene: TRBJ2-7; d_gene: TRBD2; v_gene: TRBV4-1; abundance: -; CDR3aa: CASSPRIAGAYEQYF; CDR3nt: TGCGCCAGCAGCCCTCGGATAGCGGGGGCCTACGAGCAGTACTTC
j_gene: TRBJ2-3; d_gene: -; v_gene: TRBV19; abundance: -; CDR3aa: CASSILGRNTDTQYF; CDR3nt: TGTGCCAGTAGTATTCTCGGCAGAAACACAGATACGCAGTATTTT
j_gene: TRBJ1-1; d_gene: -; v_gene: TRBV19; abundance: -; CDR3aa: CASSHRSLTEAFF; CDR3nt: TGTGCCAGTAGTCACAGGTCCCTCACTGAAGCTTTCTTT
j_gene: TRBJ2-1; d_gene: -; v_gene: TRBV5-8; abundance: few; CDR3aa: CASSLRNEQFF; CDR3nt: TGTGCCAGCAGCTTGAGGAATGAGCAGTTCTTC